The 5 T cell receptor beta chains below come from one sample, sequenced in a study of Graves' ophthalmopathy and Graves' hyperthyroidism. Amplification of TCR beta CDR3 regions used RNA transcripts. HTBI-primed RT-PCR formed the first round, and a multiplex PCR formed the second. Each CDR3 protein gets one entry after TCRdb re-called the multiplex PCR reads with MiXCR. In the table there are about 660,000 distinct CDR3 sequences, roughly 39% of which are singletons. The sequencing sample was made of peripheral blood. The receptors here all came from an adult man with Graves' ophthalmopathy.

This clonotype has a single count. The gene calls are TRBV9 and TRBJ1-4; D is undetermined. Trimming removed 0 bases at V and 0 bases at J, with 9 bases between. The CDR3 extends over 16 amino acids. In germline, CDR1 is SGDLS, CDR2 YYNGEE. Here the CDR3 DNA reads TGTGCCAGCAGCGTAGCAGGACCTGCAACTAATGAAAAACTGTTTTTT. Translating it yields CASSVAGPATNEKLFF. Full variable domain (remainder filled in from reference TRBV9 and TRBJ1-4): DSGVTQTPKHLITATGQRVTLRCSPRSGDLSVYWYQQSLDQGLQFLIQYYNGEERAKGNILERFSAQQFPDLHSELNLSSLELGDSALYFCASSVAGPATNEKLFFGSGTQLSVL.

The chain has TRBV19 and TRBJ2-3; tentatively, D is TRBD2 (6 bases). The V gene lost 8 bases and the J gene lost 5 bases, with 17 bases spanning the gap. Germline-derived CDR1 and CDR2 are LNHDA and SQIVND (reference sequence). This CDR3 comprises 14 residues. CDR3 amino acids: CASGRSSAGDTQYF. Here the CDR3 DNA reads TGTGCCAGTGGTCGGTCTAGCGCTGGAGATACGCAGTATTTT.

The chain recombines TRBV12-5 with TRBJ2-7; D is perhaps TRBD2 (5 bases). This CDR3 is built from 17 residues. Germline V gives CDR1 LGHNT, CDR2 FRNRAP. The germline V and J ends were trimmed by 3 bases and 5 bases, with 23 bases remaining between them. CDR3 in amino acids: CASGFRRLATGSDEQYF. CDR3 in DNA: TGTGCTAGTGGTTTTCGTCGCCTTGCAACGGGGTCAGACGAGCAGTACTTC.

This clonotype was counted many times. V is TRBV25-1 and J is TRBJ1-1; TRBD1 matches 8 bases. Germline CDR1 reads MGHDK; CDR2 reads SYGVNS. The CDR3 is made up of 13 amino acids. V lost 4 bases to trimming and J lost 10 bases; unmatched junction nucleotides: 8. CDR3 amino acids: CASSALTGEGAFF. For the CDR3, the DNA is TGTGCCAGCAGTGCCCTGACAGGGGAGGGAGCTTTCTTT.

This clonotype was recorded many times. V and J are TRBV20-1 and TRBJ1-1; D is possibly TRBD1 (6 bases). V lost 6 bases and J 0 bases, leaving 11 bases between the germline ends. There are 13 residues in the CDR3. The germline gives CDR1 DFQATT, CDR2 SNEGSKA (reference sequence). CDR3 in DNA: TGCAGTGCAACCGGACAGATGAACACTGAAGCTTTCTTT. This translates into CSATGQMNTEAFF.